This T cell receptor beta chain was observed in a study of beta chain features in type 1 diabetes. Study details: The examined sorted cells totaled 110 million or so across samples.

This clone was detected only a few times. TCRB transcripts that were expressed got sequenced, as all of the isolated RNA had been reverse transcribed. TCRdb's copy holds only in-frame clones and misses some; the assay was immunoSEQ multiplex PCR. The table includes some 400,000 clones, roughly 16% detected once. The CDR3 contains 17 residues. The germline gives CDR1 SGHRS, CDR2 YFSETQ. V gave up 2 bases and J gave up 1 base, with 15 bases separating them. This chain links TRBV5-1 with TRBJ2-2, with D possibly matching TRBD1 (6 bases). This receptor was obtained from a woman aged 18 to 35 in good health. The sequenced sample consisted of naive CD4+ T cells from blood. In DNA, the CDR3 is TGCGCCAGCAGCTTCAGTTCCGGGACACAGAACACCGGGGAGCTGTTTTTT. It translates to CASSFSSGTQNTGELFF.